A selection of T cell receptor beta chains follows, all from one sample in a study of CD8+CD57+ T cells in acquired aplastic anemia. In TCRdb, the reads were re-called with MiXCR into one record per CDR3 protein. This table has approximately 260,000 distinct CDR3 sequences, about 80% appearing once. The source material was sorted CD4+, CD8+, or CD8+CD57+ T cells (not recorded which) from PBMCs. These receptor sequences come from a human donor with aplastic anemia. Each CDR3 is given with its conserved first and last residue. Fields, in order: clone size, D gene, J gene, V gene, CDR3 protein, CDR3 DNA. D genes are given only for firm matches. Clone sizes are given selectively: once, few, many, or a class where the clone is expanded.

>NA|TRBD1|TRBJ1-5|TRBV7-9
CASSLELTGNTEAQHF
TGTGCCAGCAGCTTAGAGCTGACAGGGAACACTGAAGCTCAGCATTTT
>NA|NA|TRBJ1-6|TRBV20-1
CSARVLVGDNSPLHF
TGCAGTGCTAGAGTTCTGGTGGGGGATAATTCACCCCTCCACTTT
>NA|NA|TRBJ1-5|TRBV10-2
CASSEVSGTYQPQHF
TGCGCCAGCAGTGAAGTCTCCGGGACATATCAGCCCCAGCATTTT
>once|NA|TRBJ2-5|TRBV5-1
CASSLGGYRQETQYF
TGCGCCAGCAGCCTAGGTGGGTACCGACAAGAGACCCAGTACTTC
>NA|TRBD1|TRBJ2-7|TRBV7-2
CASSRTGDRNYGYF
TGTGCCAGCAGCCGGACAGGGGACCGGAACTATGGCTACTTC
>NA|NA|TRBJ2-1|TRBV11-3
CASSLEGTTYNEQFF
TGTGCCAGCAGCTTAGAGGGGACAACCTACAATGAGCAGTTCTTC
>NA|NA|TRBJ1-2|TRBV5-6
CASSLGLDGLVYGYTF
TGTGCCAGCAGCCTGGGACTAGACGGGCTCGTATATGGCTACACCTTC
>NA|NA|TRBJ2-1|TRBV9
CASSVYQNSYNEQQFF
TGTGCCAGCAGCGTATACCAGAACTCCTACAATGAGCAGCAGTTCTTC
>NA|NA|TRBJ2-7|TRBV9
CASSVGAGSRDEQYF
TGTGCCAGCAGCGTAGGCGCGGGGTCCCGGGACGAGCAGTACTTC
>NA|TRBD1|TRBJ2-3|TRBV7-6
CASSLAGQGTDKHF
TGTGCCAGCAGCTTAGCCGGACAGGGAACAGATAAGCATTTT